This T cell receptor beta chain was captured in a study of cytotoxic CD8 clonotypes in ibrutinib-treated CLL. The wider study: Per sample, productive templates averaged roughly 230,000 and productive rearrangements averaged approximately 90,000. Findings and limits, study-wide: Clonotypes that were public were uncommon, and they contracted or stayed stable on treatment. Circulating CD8+ T-cell counts were tracked by baseline clonality, which exceeded that of age-matched healthy donors.

The repertoire was sequenced with immunoSEQ multiplex PCR; TCRdb's copy has only in-frame clones and lacks some. The repertoire has 200,000 to 250,000 clones, about 75% of them found once; the top ten carry roughly 6.4%. The CDR3 loop spans 14 amino acids. Germline V gene data show CDR1 as SGHTA and CDR2 as FQGTGA. The ends were cut back, 4 bases at V and 7 bases at J, with 14 bases in the middle. In this sample, this clone turned up a few times. Antigen unknown. This sequence originates from a human donor with chronic lymphocytic leukemia. The source material was PBMCs, sampled after 12 months of ibrutinib treatment. The chain uses TRBV7-3 and TRBJ2-1; D perhaps matches TRBD1 (5 bases). CDR3 in amino acids: CASSSGQGRNEQFF. DNA for the CDR3: TGTGCCAGCAGCTCAGGGCAGGGTCGAAATGAGCAGTTCTTC.